This TCR beta chain was sequenced during a study of cytomegalovirus exposure and HLA in healthy donors. The study, taken as a whole, reports: Rates of TCR association differed by HLA locus in a later analysis, with DRB1 highest and HLA-C lowest. A further, later analysis showed that HLA-associated TCR beta chains (compared with equally common others) were more clonally expanded. TRBV6-2, TRBV6-3 and other indistinguishable V segments were excluded.

This CDR3 region has 11 residues. With 6 bases removed from V and 8 bases from J, the gap between germline ends came to 10 bases. Germline CDR1 MNHEY, CDR2 SVGAGI. Turning to this clone: Its antigen is still unknown.

The PCR had 60 Vbeta and 13 Jbeta primers. In the original processing: Later analysis identified tens of millions of unique TCR beta chains, around 10 million shared. Data came from immunoSEQ multiplex PCR; TCRdb stores just in-frame clones and leaves some out. From that table come the V and J calls and clone size; the DNA was used to work out D and trimming. This sample's clone table lists 150,000 or so clones. The sequencing sample was made of PBMCs. This receptor was identified in a man between 18 and 29 years old in good health and CMV-seronegative. The chain employs TRBV6-5 and TRBJ1-2; D is undetermined. The CDR3 DNA is TGTGCCAGCAGCTCCGTCGGGGGCTACACCTTC. This codes for CASSSVGGYTF.